A single sample gave rise to the 27 T cell receptor beta chains below, sequenced in a study of vaccination effects on CD4 cells after COVID-19. Only in-frame clones appear in the TCRdb table, and some are missing; sequencing was by immunoSEQ multiplex PCR. Of 55,000 to 90,000 clones listed, under 85% are singletons. Their specific antigens are unknown. Within the ViraFEST assay, antigen-specific CD4+ T cells underwent expansion with viral peptide pools prior to sequencing. Having been cultured for about ten days, the cells underwent CD4+ T cell isolation. Convalescent patients had PCR-confirmed SARS-CoV-2 infection between March and December 2020. The material was CD4+ T cells from PBMCs cultured with HIV peptides, obtained before COVID-19 vaccination. Subset meaning: HIV-1 Nef peptide pool negative control/reference culture. These receptors came from a human donor who had a prior SARS-CoV-2 infection.

The chain couples TRBV30 to TRBJ1-3; a weak D match, TRBD1 (6 bases). V was cut by 1 base and J by 3 bases, with 7 bases left in between. The CDR3 length is 13 residues. Germline CDR1 reads GTSNPN; CDR2 reads SVGIG (reference sequence). CDR3 loop: CAWSDRVGNTIYF. The CDR3 bases are TGTGCCTGGAGTGACAGGGTTGGAAACACCATATATTTT.

The chain employs TRBV5-1 and TRBJ1-1; D uncertain. The CDR3 loop spans 14 amino acids. Germline V lookup: CDR1 SGHRS, CDR2 YFSETQ. V dropped 1 base and J dropped 0 bases, with 7 bases sitting between them. The CDR3 region is CASSLRELNTEAFF. CDR3 in DNA: TGCGCCAGCAGCTTGCGGGAACTGAACACTGAAGCTTTCTTT.

The CDR3 loop reads CSVERGSNTGELFF. DNA for the CDR3: TGCAGCGTTGAGCGGGGAAGTAACACCGGGGAGCTGTTTTTT. The V and J genes are TRBV29-1 and TRBJ2-2; D is perhaps TRBD2 (6 bases). CDR3 size: 14 residues. Between the trimmed V and J ends, which lost 3 bases and 2 bases, there was a span of 10 bases. CDR1 and CDR2 from the germline V gene are SQVTM and ANQGSEA.

The chain uses TRBV5-4 and TRBJ2-7, with 7 bases that match TRBD1. V trimming: 0 bases; J trimming: 1 base; junction bases outside the gene matches: 1. This CDR3 has 14 residues. CDR1 is SGHNT and CDR2 is YYREEE in the germline V gene (reference sequence). This CDR3 is CASSLGGQSYEQYF. CDR3 nucleotides: TGTGCCAGCAGCTTGGGGGGACAGTCCTACGAGCAGTACTTC.

This clone was counted between two and nine times. The gene calls are TRBV7-2 and TRBJ1-6, with D uncertain. Trimming shortened V by 1 base and J by 6 bases, and 13 bases separated the two germline ends. CDR3 length: 16 amino acids. In germline, CDR1 is SGHTA, CDR2 FQGNSA. The CDR3 region is CASSLVGIEGNSPLHF. The CDR3 region has the DNA TGTGCCAGCAGCTTAGTGGGGATCGAGGGTAATTCACCCCTCCACTTT.

V and J are TRBV7-2 and TRBJ1-4; D call uncertain. Trimming removed 2 bases from V and 14 bases from J, with 12 bases in between. The germline CDR1 and CDR2 sequences are SGHTA and FQGNSA. The CDR3 has 12 residues. CDR3 residues: CASSLNGKGLFF. CDR3 sequence (DNA): TGTGCCAGCAGCTTAAACGGGAAAGGGCTGTTTTTT.

This clone was counted a few times. The chain recombines TRBV7-9 with TRBJ1-1, with TRBD1 matching 10 bases. There are 15 residues in the CDR3. The junction had 3 bases not matched to a gene; V was cut back by 0 bases and J by 5 bases. Germline V gene sequence: CDR1 SEHNR, CDR2 FQNEAQ (reference sequence). Written as DNA, the CDR3 is TGTGCCAGCAGCTTAGCGGACAGGGGGAGGACTGAAGCTTTCTTT. This translates into CASSLADRGRTEAFF.

This clone was detected only once. The chain has TRBV18 and TRBJ2-3; D is unresolved. V was cut by 3 bases and J by 4 bases, with 8 bases left in between. This CDR3 region has 13 residues. Germline V CDR1 and CDR2: KGHSH, LQKENI. The CDR3 DNA reads as TGTGCCAGCTCACCCGGCCCGTCAGATACGCAGTATTTT. Its protein product is CASSPGPSDTQYF.

The chain is built from TRBV5-4 and TRBJ2-2, with 7 bases fitting TRBD2. This CDR3 spans 14 amino acids. Germline-derived CDR1 and CDR2 are SGHNT and YYREEE (reference sequence). Trimming at V came to 9 bases and at J to 7 bases, leaving 12 bases not matched to a gene. The DNA for the CDR3 is TGTGCCATCCAACGGGCTCAGCGGGGCGGGGAGCTGTTTTTT. This encodes CAIQRAQRGGELFF.

The V and J genes are TRBV28 and TRBJ2-7; D not certain. The ends were cut back, 5 bases at V and 3 bases at J, with 11 bases in the middle. Germline V gene data show CDR1 as MDHEN and CDR2 as SYDVKM. This CDR3 is 13 amino acids long. The CDR3 here is CASSLVNHYEQYF. The CDR3 bases are TGTGCCAGCAGTCTGGTGAATCACTACGAGCAGTACTTC.

J is TRBJ1-4 and V is TRBV9; 9 bases are shared with TRBD1. V trimming: 2 bases; J trimming: 5 bases; junction bases outside the gene matches: 1. CDR1 and CDR2 (germline): SGDLS, YYNGEE. The CDR3 loop spans 14 amino acids. The DNA of the CDR3 is TGTGCCAGCAGCGTCGACAGGGGGAATGAAAAACTGTTTTTT. It specifies CASSVDRGNEKLFF.

The CDR3: CASSLSIDSPLHF. The DNA of the CDR3 is TGTGCCAGCAGCTTATCTATTGACTCACCCCTCCACTTT. The V and J genes are TRBV7-9 and TRBJ1-6; no reliable D call. V lost 2 bases, J lost 10 bases, and 9 bases lay in between. The CDR3 contains 13 residues. From germline, CDR1 is SEHNR and CDR2 FQNEAQ (reference sequence).

This clone was seen only a few times. The same CDR3 can be traced to other DNA sequences in this sample. The chain carries TRBV18 and TRBJ2-5; 7 nucleotides align to TRBD1. V shed 0 bases and J 3 bases; nucleotides not matched to a gene: 1. The CDR3 runs 14 residues. Germline-derived CDR1 and CDR2 are KGHSH and LQKENI. CDR3 sequence: CASSPPGQKETQYF. The DNA for the CDR3 is TGTGCCAGCTCACCACCGGGACAGAAAGAGACCCAGTACTTC.

CDR3 sequence reads: CATQTGFGETQYF. The CDR3 DNA is TGTGCCACCCAGACAGGGTTTGGGGAGACCCAGTACTTC. The chain is built from TRBV10-3 and TRBJ2-5; TRBD1 matches at 7 bases. Germline CDR1 reads ENHRY; CDR2 reads SYGVKD. CDR3 length: 13 residues. V shed 10 bases and J 5 bases; nucleotides not matched to a gene: 10.

V is TRBV15 and J is TRBJ2-1, with TRBD2 matching 15 bases. J gave up 8 bases and V 1 base, and 6 bases lay outside the gene matches. This CDR3 has 17 amino acids. Germline CDR1 LNHNV, CDR2 YYDKDF (reference sequence). The CDR3: CATSRGGTSGRRDEQFF. The CDR3 nucleotides are TGTGCCACCAGCAGAGGTGGGACTAGCGGGAGGAGGGATGAGCAGTTCTTC.

This clone was seen just once. Within the sample, other DNA sequences also encode this same CDR3. This chain connects TRBV19 to TRBJ1-2; possible D gene TRBD1, 5 bases. V lost 5 bases to trimming and J lost 4 bases, with 8 bases between them. The CDR3 length is 12 residues. CDR1 and CDR2 (germline): LNHDA, SQIVND (reference sequence). CDR3 coding DNA: TGTGCCAGTAGTCCCGGGGGCTATGGCTACACCTTC. Amino acids: CASSPGGYGYTF.

This CDR3 is CASSLGTGGNSPLHF. The CDR3 DNA reads as TGCGCCAGCAGCTTAGGGACGGGGGGTAATTCACCCCTCCACTTT. The chain combines TRBV5-1 with TRBJ1-6, with a tentative D call TRBD1 (5 bases). Germline V lookup: CDR1 SGHRS, CDR2 YFSETQ. The CDR3 spans 15 residues. Trimming cost V 2 bases and J 6 bases, with 12 bases left between them.

The chain couples TRBV6-2 or TRBV6-3 to TRBJ2-2; TRBD2 might be the D (5 bases). Germline assignment: CDR1 MNHEY and CDR2 SVGEGT. The V end was cut by 5 bases, the J end by 2 bases, with 9 bases between. The CDR3 is 14 residues long. The CDR3 DNA reads TGTGCCAGCAGTGCGGGCGGAAACACCGGGGAGCTGTTTTTT. It encodes CASSAGGNTGELFF.

The V call is TRBV30, the J call TRBJ2-7; D call uncertain. CDR3 length: 12 amino acids. The ends were cut back, 2 bases at V and 4 bases at J, with 9 bases in the middle. Germline CDR1 is GTSNPN and CDR2 is SVGIG (reference sequence). The CDR3 DNA sequence: TGTGCCTGGAGTTTAACTCGATACGAGCAGTACTTC. Translated: CAWSLTRYEQYF.

The chain recombines TRBV5-6 with TRBJ2-1; D unclear. Germline V gives CDR1 SGHDT, CDR2 YYEEEE. V lost 4 bases and J 5 bases, leaving 10 bases between the germline ends. The CDR3 has 13 amino acids. The CDR3 region has the DNA TGTGCCAGCAGCACCTCCAGCCACAATGAGCAGTTCTTC. Translating it yields CASSTSSHNEQFF.

The chain is built from TRBV7-2 and TRBJ1-6, with TRBD1 matching over 8 bases. The CDR3 totals 13 residues. Germline V gene lookup returns CDR1 SGHTA and CDR2 FQGNSA. V was pared by 5 bases and J by 9 bases, with 3 bases of the junction left unmatched. CDR3 amino acids: CASSTQGASPLHF. The CDR3, as DNA: TGTGCCAGCAGCACCCAGGGGGCTTCACCCCTCCACTTT.

The chain joins TRBV13 to TRBJ1-2; no firm D call. Germline V gene data show CDR1 as PRHDT and CDR2 as FYEKMQ (reference sequence). The CDR3 is 12 residues long. V dropped 1 base and J dropped 1 base, with 1 base sitting between them. CDR3 nucleotide sequence: TGTGCCAGCAGCTTAGATAACTATGGCTACACCTTC. It translates to CASSLDNYGYTF. The variable domain in full, with the rest retrieved from reference TRBV13 and TRBJ1-2, is AAGVIQSPRHLIKEKRETATLKCYPIPRHDTVYWYQQGPGQDPQFLISFYEKMQSDKGSIPDRFSAQQFSDYHSELNMSSLELGDSALYFCASSLDNYGYTFGSGTRLTVV.

This clone was seen once. As DNA, the CDR3 is TGTGCCAGCAGCTTACGGCCCCTGTTGGGACTAGCGGGGACAGATACGCAGTATTTT. This codes for CASSLRPLLGLAGTDTQYF. The chain recombines TRBV7-3 with TRBJ2-3; TRBD2 agrees at 13 bases. CDR3 length equals 19 residues. V lost 2 bases to trimming and J lost 3 bases; unmatched junction nucleotides: 11. Germline CDR1 is SGHTA and CDR2 is FQGTGA.

The genes are TRBV9 and TRBJ2-5, with TRBD2 identical over 7 bases. Germline V gene sequence: CDR1 SGDLS, CDR2 YYNGEE. The CDR3 contains 15 residues. The ends lost 3 bases at V and 1 base at J; junction bases unmatched: 6. This CDR3 is CASSGGAGTQETQYF. The CDR3 DNA is TGTGCCAGCAGCGGCGGAGCGGGGACCCAAGAGACCCAGTACTTC.

The J gene is TRBJ2-5, the V gene TRBV5-1; 9 nucleotides match TRBD2. V lost 7 bases and J lost 1; bases outside the gene matches: 11. The CDR3 consists of 16 residues. CDR1 is SGHRS and CDR2 is YFSETQ in the germline V gene. This CDR3 is CASGPGLARSQETQYF. CDR3 DNA: TGCGCCAGCGGACCGGGACTAGCACGTTCCCAAGAGACCCAGTACTTC.

This rearrangement joins TRBV10-3 to TRBJ1-2; 8 nucleotides line up with TRBD1. Per germline, CDR1 ENHRY and CDR2 SYGVKD. V lost 3 bases and J lost 8; bases outside the gene matches: 2. CDR3 length: 12 residues. CDR3 amino acids: CAISDGTGGYTF. For the CDR3, the DNA is TGTGCCATCAGTGATGGGACAGGAGGCTACACCTTC.

The gene calls are TRBV6-9 and TRBJ1-4; 7 bases are shared with TRBD1. The CDR3 totals 17 residues. CDR1 is MNHGY and CDR2 is SVAAGI in the germline V gene. Trimming at V came to 2 bases and at J to 6 bases, leaving 12 bases not matched to a gene. CDR3 loop: CASSYRQGTFRHEKLFF. CDR3 nucleotides: TGTGCCAGCAGTTATCGACAGGGAACCTTTCGCCATGAAAAACTGTTTTTT.